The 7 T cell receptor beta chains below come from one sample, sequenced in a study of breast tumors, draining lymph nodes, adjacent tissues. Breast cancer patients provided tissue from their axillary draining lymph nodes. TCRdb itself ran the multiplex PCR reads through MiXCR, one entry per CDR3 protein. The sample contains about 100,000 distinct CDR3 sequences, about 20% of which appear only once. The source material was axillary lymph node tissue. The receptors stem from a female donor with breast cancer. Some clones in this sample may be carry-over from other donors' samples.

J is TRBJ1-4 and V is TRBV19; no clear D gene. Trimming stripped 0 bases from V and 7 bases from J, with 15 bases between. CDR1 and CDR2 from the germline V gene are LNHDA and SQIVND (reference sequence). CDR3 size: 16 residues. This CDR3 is CASSIDGRGNREKLFF. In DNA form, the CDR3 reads TGTGCCAGTAGTATAGATGGTCGGGGTAACCGTGAAAAACTGTTTTTT.

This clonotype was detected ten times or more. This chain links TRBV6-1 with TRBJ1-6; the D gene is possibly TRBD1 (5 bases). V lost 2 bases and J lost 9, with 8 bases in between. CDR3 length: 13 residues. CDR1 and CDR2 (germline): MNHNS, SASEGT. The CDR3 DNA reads TGTGCCAGCAGTGAACAGGGCGGTTCACCCCTCCACTTT. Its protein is CASSEQGGSPLHF.

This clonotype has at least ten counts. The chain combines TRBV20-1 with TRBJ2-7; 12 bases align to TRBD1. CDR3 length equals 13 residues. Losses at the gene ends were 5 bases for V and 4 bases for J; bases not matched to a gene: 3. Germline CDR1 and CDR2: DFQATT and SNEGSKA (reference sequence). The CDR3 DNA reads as TGCAGTGCTTCGGGACAGGGGGCGTACGAGCAGTACTTC. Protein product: CSASGQGAYEQYF.

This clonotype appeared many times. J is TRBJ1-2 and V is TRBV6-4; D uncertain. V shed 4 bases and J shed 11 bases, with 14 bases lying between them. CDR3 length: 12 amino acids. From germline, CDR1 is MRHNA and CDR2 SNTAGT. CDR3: CASSAPREGYTF. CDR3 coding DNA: TGTGCCAGCAGTGCCCCTAGGGAGGGATACACCTTC.

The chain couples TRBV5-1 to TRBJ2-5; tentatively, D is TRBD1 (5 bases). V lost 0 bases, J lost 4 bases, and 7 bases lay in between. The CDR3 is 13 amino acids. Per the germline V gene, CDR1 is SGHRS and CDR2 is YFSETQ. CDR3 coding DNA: TGCGCCAGCAGCTTGGGCAGGGCAGAGACCCAGTACTTC. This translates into CASSLGRAETQYF.

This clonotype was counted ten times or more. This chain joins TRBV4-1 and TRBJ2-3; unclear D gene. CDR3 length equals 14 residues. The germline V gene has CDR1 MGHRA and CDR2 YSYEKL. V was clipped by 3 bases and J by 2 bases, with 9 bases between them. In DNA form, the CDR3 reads TGCGCCAGCAGCCAGCCGGCTAACACAGATACGCAGTATTTT. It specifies CASSQPANTDTQYF.

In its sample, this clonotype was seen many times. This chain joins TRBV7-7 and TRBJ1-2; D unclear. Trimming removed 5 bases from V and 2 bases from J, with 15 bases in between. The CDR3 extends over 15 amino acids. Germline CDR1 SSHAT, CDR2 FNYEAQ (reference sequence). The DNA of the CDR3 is TGTGCCAGCAGCCCCCCATTATTAGAAAACTATGGCTACACCTTC. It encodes CASSPPLLENYGYTF.